The T cell receptor (beta chain) described here comes from a study of T cell changes during pregnancy in multiple sclerosis. Repertoires were generated with immunoSEQ multiplex PCR, while TCRdb's copy carries only in-frame clones and drops some. The data contain some 50,000 clones, under 90% of them singletons. This CDR3 region has 16 residues. Germline CDR1 KGHSH, CDR2 LQKENI. Trimming removed 2 bases from V and 0 bases from J; junction bases left unmatched: 4. This clone has a single count. V and J are TRBV18 and TRBJ1-1; 9 positions match TRBD1. This material consisted of peripheral blood, taken in the first trimester of pregnancy. This sequence originates from a female donor in good health, enrolled as a control in a pregnancy study. In DNA, the CDR3 is TGTGCCAGCTCACCAGGGACAGGGAAAATGAACACTGAAGCTTTCTTT. The encoded protein is CASSPGTGKMNTEAFF.